A single T cell receptor (beta chain) is shown here with its context. What it recognizes is unknown. The data belong to a study of T cells in localized non-small cell lung cancer. The germline V gene encodes CDR1 MNHEY and CDR2 SVGAGI. The CDR3 length is 13 residues. The ends were cut back, 0 bases at V and 7 bases at J, with 6 bases in the middle. Broader study findings: Greater blood T cell density accompanied longer overall survival. The appearance of a median around 57 of the top 100 tumor clones was seen in adjacent lung. Only one tumor region went through sequencing, so heterogeneity may still be there. Uninvolved adjacent lung showed higher T cell clonality than tumor.

Using immunoSEQ multiplex PCR, the repertoire was profiled, and TCRdb retains in-frame clones only, with some absent. Of 25,000 to 35,000 clones in the sample, about 88% were seen once. The V and J genes are TRBV6-5 and TRBJ1-4; D gene uncertain. Sequenced here: peripheral blood, sampled before any cancer treatment. The sequence derives from a woman aged 35 to 70 with stage I lung adenocarcinoma. CDR3 amino acids: CASSYSTVEKLFF. For the CDR3, the DNA is TGTGCCAGCAGTTACTCCACAGTTGAAAAACTGTTTTTT.